The rows below give T cell receptor beta chains drawn from one sample of a study of Ad26.COV2.S vaccination and SARS-CoV-2 variants. Some clones are missing from TCRdb's copy, which holds only in-frame ones; the method was immunoSEQ multiplex PCR. The data contain around 170,000 clones, around nine tenths of them singletons. The sample in question was peripheral blood, obtained after recovery from COVID-19. Receptors originate from a human donor who had recovered from COVID-19. The CDR3 runs from the conserved cysteine through the conserved F or W. Fields, in order: V gene, D gene, J gene, clone size, CDR3 DNA, CDR3 protein. A D gene is named only where the DNA matches it firmly. Part of the rows lack a size; the others show once, few, many or a class for expanded clones.

>TRBV2|TRBD1|TRBJ2-3|-
TGTGCCAGAACAGGGGCAGCAGATACGCAGTATTTT
CARTGAADTQYF
>TRBV6-5|TRBD2|TRBJ2-1|-
TGTGCCAGCCTGACTAGCGGGATTTACAATGAGCAGTTCTTC
CASLTSGIYNEQFF
>TRBV19|-|TRBJ1-5|-
TGTGCCAGTGCCCCTGGCCGGAATCAGCCCCAGCATTTT
CASAPGRNQPQHF
>TRBV11-2|-|TRBJ1-1|once
TGTGCCAGCAGCTTAATATTCCATCGGGAGGGCACTGAAGCTTTCTTT
CASSLIFHREGTEAFF
>TRBV20-1|-|TRBJ1-3|-
TGCAGTGCTAGTCGACGGTCCCTCTCTGGAAACACCATATATTTT
CSASRRSLSGNTIYF
>TRBV6-5|TRBD2|TRBJ2-3|few
TGTGCCGTCGGAAGCGGGGGCACAGATACGCAGTATTTT
CAVGSGGTDTQYF
>TRBV4-1|TRBD2|TRBJ2-2|-
TGCGCCAGCAGCCACCGGGGTGCGGGAGGCCCCGGGGAGCTGTTTTTT
CASSHRGAGGPGELFF
>TRBV10-3|-|TRBJ2-1|-
TGTGCCATCAGAACGGGGGCTCCCCATGAGCAGTTCTTC
CAIRTGAPHEQFF
>TRBV10-3|-|TRBJ1-2|-
TGTGCCATCAGTGAATCGGGGGGGGTTAACAGGGTAAACTATGGCTACACCTTC
CAISESGGVNRVNYGYTF
>TRBV4-1|-|TRBJ2-7|-
TGCGCCAGCAGCCAAGGACTCGGAGGCACCTACGAGCAGTACTTC
CASSQGLGGTYEQYF
>TRBV7-2|-|TRBJ2-3|-
TGTGCCAGCAGCTTAGCGAGGACAGATACGCAGTATTTT
CASSLARTDTQYF
>TRBV10-3|TRBD1|TRBJ1-3|-
TGTGCCACCACCGACAGGGATTCTGGAAACACCATATATTTT
CATTDRDSGNTIYF
>TRBV19|TRBD1|TRBJ1-1|once
TGTGCCAGTAGTACTGTCCCGGGACAGAAGACTGAAGCTTTCTTT
CASSTVPGQKTEAFF
>TRBV5-1|-|TRBJ2-5|once
TGCGCCAGCAGCTCGGCTGGCCATCCCACCGAGACCCAGTACTTC
CASSSAGHPTETQYF
>TRBV5-1|TRBD1|TRBJ1-2|-
TGCGCCAGCAGCTACGACAGGGAATATGGCTACACCTTC
CASSYDREYGYTF
>TRBV25-1|-|TRBJ2-3|-
TGTGCCAGCAGTGATCGGCGAATCGAGGGTCACGATACGCAGTATTTT
CASSDRRIEGHDTQYF
>TRBV6-6|-|TRBJ1-5|few
TGTGCCAGCAGTCCCGGGACCATCAATCAGCCCCAGCATTTT
CASSPGTINQPQHF
>TRBV6-5|-|TRBJ2-2|-
TGTGCCAGCAGCCCCGTCTCCTACAACACCGGGGAGCTGTTTTTT
CASSPVSYNTGELFF
>TRBV7-9|-|TRBJ2-7|-
TGTGCCAGCAGCGATCCTGACTACTCCTACGAGCAGTACTTC
CASSDPDYSYEQYF
>TRBV6-1|-|TRBJ1-6|-
TGTGCCAGCAGTGAATACGGGTGGGGAAATTCACCCCTCCACTTT
CASSEYGWGNSPLHF
>TRBV7-8|-|TRBJ1-5|-
TGTGCCAGCAGCTCTATAGGGGCCTCCGGGGGGCCCCAGCATTTT
CASSSIGASGGPQHF
>TRBV20-1|-|TRBJ1-1|-
TGCAGTGCTAGTAGGGAGGGGATTGAAGCTTTCTTT
CSASREGIEAFF
>TRBV21-1|-|TRBJ1-3|few
TGTGCCAGCAACCTACATAAAGCCTCTGGAAACACCATATATTTT
CASNLHKASGNTIYF
>TRBV3-1/TRBV3-2|TRBD1|TRBJ1-5|-
TGTGCCAGCAGCCAATCCGGGACAGGGGTTCAGCCCCAGCATTTT
CASSQSGTGVQPQHF
>TRBV4-2|TRBD2|TRBJ2-2|-
TGTGCCAGCAGCCTTCACGGGACTAGCGGGATAACCGGGGAGCTGTTTTTT
CASSLHGTSGITGELFF
>TRBV5-8|TRBD1|TRBJ2-7|-
TGTGCCAGCAAGGTGGGGGACAGGGGATTACACGAGCAGTACTTC
CASKVGDRGLHEQYF
>TRBV30|-|TRBJ1-5|few
TGTGCCTGGAGTTTCCAGGGAGATCAGCCCCAGCATTTT
CAWSFQGDQPQHF
>TRBV11-2|TRBD1|TRBJ1-5|-
TGTGCCAGCAGCTTAGGGGGGACAGGGGGTGAGCCCCAGCATTTT
CASSLGGTGGEPQHF
>TRBV5-6|-|TRBJ1-5|-
TGTGTACGAAGGCAGCCCCAGCATTTT
CVRRQPQHF
>TRBV5-1|TRBD1|TRBJ1-1|-
TGCGCCAGCAGCGTCCGACAGGGGAACACTGAAGCTTTCTTT
CASSVRQGNTEAFF
>TRBV4-1|-|TRBJ1-3|-
TGCGCCAGCAGCCGTTCCTACCCCCGGGAAGGAAACACCATATATTTT
CASSRSYPREGNTIYF
>TRBV5-1|-|TRBJ1-2|-
TGCGCCAGCAGCGCTTCTGACCGGCGGGTCGGAGGCTACACCTTC
CASSASDRRVGGYTF
>TRBV5-5|-|TRBJ2-7|-
TGTGCCAGCAGCTTGGCGGACGGGAGCGTCTACGAGCAGTACTTC
CASSLADGSVYEQYF
>TRBV5-3|TRBD1|TRBJ2-7|-
TGTGCCAGAAGCCCGACAGGGACGGAAGACGAGCAGTACTTC
CARSPTGTEDEQYF
>TRBV6-5|-|TRBJ2-7|-
TGTGCCAGCAGTTACAGGGCAGTACCCTACGAGCAGTACTTC
CASSYRAVPYEQYF